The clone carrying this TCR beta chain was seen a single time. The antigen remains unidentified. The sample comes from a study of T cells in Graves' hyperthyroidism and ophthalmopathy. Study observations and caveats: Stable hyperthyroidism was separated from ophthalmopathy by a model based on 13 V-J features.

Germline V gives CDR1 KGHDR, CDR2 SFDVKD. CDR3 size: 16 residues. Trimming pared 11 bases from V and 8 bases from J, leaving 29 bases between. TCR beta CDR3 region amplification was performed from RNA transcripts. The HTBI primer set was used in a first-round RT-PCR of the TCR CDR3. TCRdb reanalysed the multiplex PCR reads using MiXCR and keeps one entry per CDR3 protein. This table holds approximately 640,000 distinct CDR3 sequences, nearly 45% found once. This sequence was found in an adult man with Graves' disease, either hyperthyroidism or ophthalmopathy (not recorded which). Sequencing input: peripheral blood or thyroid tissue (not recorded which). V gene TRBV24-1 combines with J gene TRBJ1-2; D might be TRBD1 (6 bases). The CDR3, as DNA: TGTGCCAGCAGCTTGGAGTCGGACAGTACTATATACGGCTACACCTTC. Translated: CASSLESDSTIYGYTF.